Below, 21 T cell receptor beta chains from the same sample are listed, as sequenced in a study of identical twins. Each CDR3 protein gets one entry after TCRdb re-called the 5' RACE reads with MiXCR. The profile covers approximately 470,000 distinct CDR3 sequences, with approximately 14% appearing a single time and 0.5% to 0.65% taken by the ten largest. The same specimen was also included in a second study, on yellow fever vaccine responses in identical twins.

The sample comprised CD4+ T cells sorted from blood. The receptor source for this set is a woman between 18 and 29 years old in good health.

The V gene is TRBV3-1, the J gene TRBJ1-2; no reliable D call. Trimming left V 4 bases short and J 4 bases short, with 13 bases between. The CDR3 has 14 residues. Per germline, CDR1 LGHDT and CDR2 YNNKEL (reference sequence). The CDR3 sequence: CASSPNQAIYGYTF. CDR3 bases: TGTGCCAGCAGCCCGAACCAGGCGATCTATGGCTACACCTTC.

V usage is TRBV19 and J usage is TRBJ2-1; D unclear. From germline, CDR1 is LNHDA and CDR2 SQIVND (reference sequence). V dropped 3 bases and J dropped 5 bases, with 8 bases sitting between them. The CDR3 totals 13 residues. The DNA of the CDR3 is TGTGCCAGTAGTATCTATTTGGACAATGAGCAGTTCTTC. As protein: CASSIYLDNEQFF. Supplemented by reference TRBV19 and TRBJ2-1, the full variable domain reads DGGITQSPKYLFRKEGQNVTLSCEQNLNHDAMYWYRQDPGQGLRLIYYSQIVNDFQKGDIAEGYSVSREKKESFPLTVTSAQKNPTAFYLCASSIYLDNEQFFGPGTRLTVL.

This clonotype has just a few counts. This chain uses TRBV5-1 with TRBJ2-7; D uncertain. Germline V gene lookup returns CDR1 SGHRS and CDR2 YFSETQ. CDR3 length: 15 residues. V was trimmed by 0 bases and J by 4 bases, leaving 14 bases between them. CDR3 residues: CASSLEDLYTYEQYF. The CDR3 nucleotides read TGCGCCAGCAGCTTGGAGGACCTCTACACGTACGAGCAGTACTTC.

This clonotype was observed a few times. The gene calls are TRBV6-1 and TRBJ2-7; 9 bases align to TRBD2. This CDR3 comprises 13 residues. The V segment lost 4 bases and the J segment 6 bases; nucleotides outside the gene matches: 4. Germline CDR1 MNHNS, CDR2 SASEGT. The CDR3 here is CASSAGTSSEQYF. The CDR3 DNA reads as TGTGCCAGCAGTGCCGGGACTAGCAGCGAGCAGTACTTC.

The rearrangement uses TRBV14 and TRBJ1-3, with D possibly TRBD1 on 5 matching bases. The V and J ends lost 5 bases and 4 bases respectively, with 9 bases between them. The CDR3 runs 13 residues. Germline V CDR1 and CDR2: SGHDN, FVKESK. The CDR3 protein is CASSNSGGNTIYF. CDR3 nucleotide sequence: TGTGCCAGCAGCAACTCAGGGGGAAACACCATATATTTT.

This clonotype was picked up a small number of times. The genes are TRBV20-1 and TRBJ2-4; 7 bases are a match to TRBD2. Unmatched junction bases numbered 3, after V lost 4 bases and J lost 3 bases. Germline loops: CDR1 DFQATT, CDR2 SNEGSKA (reference sequence). The CDR3 spans 13 residues. CDR3 sequence (DNA): TGCAGTGCTACTGGGGGGGACAAAAACATTCAGTACTTC. Its translation is CSATGGDKNIQYF.

The chain couples TRBV5-1 to TRBJ2-1; 11 positions match TRBD2. The J segment lost 8 bases and the V segment lost 3 bases, leaving 13 bases of the junction unmatched. The CDR3 sequence is 17 residues long. The germline V gene has CDR1 SGHRS and CDR2 YFSETQ. The DNA for the CDR3 is TGCGCCAGCAGCTCGACCATTAGCGGGGGGGCGTCCCATGAGCAGTTCTTC. Its protein product is CASSSTISGGASHEQFF.

V is TRBV6-1 and J is TRBJ2-5; D unclear. The CDR3 consists of 13 residues. From germline, CDR1 is MNHNS and CDR2 SASEGT. Deletions cut 3 bases from V and 5 bases from J, with 10 bases between. The CDR3 sequence is CASSDEVHETQYF. CDR3 sequence (DNA): TGTGCCAGCAGTGATGAAGTCCACGAGACCCAGTACTTC.

The V call is TRBV20-1, the J call TRBJ2-7; D is unresolved. Trimming removed 3 bases from V and 6 bases from J, with 9 bases in between. Looked up from germline, CDR1 is DFQATT and CDR2 is SNEGSKA (reference sequence). The CDR3 is made up of 11 amino acids. CDR3 protein: CSASNPGEQYF. CDR3 in DNA: TGCAGTGCTAGTAACCCGGGCGAGCAGTACTTC.

This clonotype showed up just a few times. The chain is built from TRBV29-1 and TRBJ2-1; D ambiguous. Per the germline V gene, CDR1 is SQVTM and CDR2 is ANQGSEA. The CDR3 runs 16 residues. Trimming removed 3 bases at V and 0 bases at J, with 15 bases between. CDR3 bases: TGCAGCGTTGAGTCACTAACGACCAACTCCTACAATGAGCAGTTCTTC. Amino acid sequence: CSVESLTTNSYNEQFF.

This clonotype has just a few counts. The chain joins TRBV4-2 to TRBJ2-1; D is perhaps TRBD2 (6 bases). This CDR3 is 15 amino acids long. V lost 4 bases to trimming and J lost 5 bases, with 15 bases between them. CDR1 and CDR2 (germline): LGHNA, YNFKEQ. The CDR3 DNA sequence: TGTGCCAGCAGCCCACGGGACTGGAAAGACAATGAGCAGTTCTTC. Translating gives CASSPRDWKDNEQFF.

The J gene is TRBJ2-7, the V gene TRBV30; D is perhaps TRBD1 (6 bases). Deletions cut 4 bases from V and 6 bases from J, with 22 bases between. This CDR3 is 15 amino acids long. Germline V gene lookup returns CDR1 GTSNPN and CDR2 SVGIG (reference sequence). Here the CDR3 reads CAWTTTPQGPGEQYF. Written as DNA, the CDR3 is TGTGCCTGGACCACTACCCCCCAGGGGCCGGGCGAGCAGTACTTC.

The chain is built from TRBV5-1 and TRBJ2-5; TRBD2 matches at 13 bases. This CDR3 is 19 amino acids long. J lost 2 bases, V lost 4 bases, and 14 bases had no gene match. Germline CDR1 reads SGHRS; CDR2 reads YFSETQ. The CDR3 nucleotides are TGCGCCAGCAGCCGAAGGACTAGCGGGAGCTCGACGGGACAAGAGACCCAGTACTTC. It translates to CASSRRTSGSSTGQETQYF.

This chain uses TRBV6-1 with TRBJ1-4, with D maybe TRBD1 (5 bases). The CDR3 runs 14 residues. Trimming removed 5 bases from V and 5 bases from J, with 12 bases in between. Germline values: CDR1 MNHNS, CDR2 SASEGT. CDR3 sequence (DNA): TGTGCCAGCAGTCGCGCGGGGCCGAATGAAAAACTGTTTTTT. Translating gives CASSRAGPNEKLFF.

The chain has TRBV29-1 and TRBJ2-1; 11 nucleotides match TRBD2. With 4 bases clipped from V and 7 bases from J, the junction kept 9 bases outside the gene matches. CDR1 is SQVTM, CDR2 ANQGSEA, per germline. This CDR3 is built from 15 residues. CDR3 loop: CSVGSGSGRANEQFF. Here the CDR3 DNA reads TGCAGCGTTGGGTCTGGTAGCGGGAGGGCTAATGAGCAGTTCTTC.

This sequence joins TRBV7-8 and TRBJ2-1; the match to TRBD2 covers 13 bases. Unmatched junction bases numbered 3, after V lost 2 bases and J lost 8 bases. The length of the CDR3 is 15 residues. CDR1 is SGHVS and CDR2 is FQNEAQ in the germline V gene. CDR3 residues: CASSLWTSGSDEQFF. CDR3 DNA sequence: TGTGCCAGCAGCTTATGGACTAGCGGGAGCGATGAGCAGTTCTTC.

This clonotype was seen repeatedly, ten times or more. The genes are TRBV29-1 and TRBJ2-5, with a weak D call TRBD2 (6 bases). CDR1 and CDR2 from the germline V gene are SQVTM and ANQGSEA. This CDR3 has 17 amino acids. V lost 0 bases to trimming and J lost 0 bases, with 17 bases between them. The CDR3 reads CSVEDPAGSMYQETQYF. The CDR3 bases are TGCAGCGTTGAAGATCCGGCGGGATCCATGTACCAAGAGACCCAGTACTTC.

A few counts support this clonotype. The DNA for the CDR3 is TGTGCCAGCAGTGAAGCGTCCCGGACTAGCGGGAGCACAGATACGCAGTATTTT. Protein sequence: CASSEASRTSGSTDTQYF. This chain links TRBV6-1 with TRBJ2-3; TRBD2 matches 11 bases. J lost 0 bases, V lost 0 bases, and 5 bases had no gene match. The CDR3 covers 18 residues. The germline V gene encodes CDR1 MNHNS and CDR2 SASEGT.

This clonotype appeared a few times. The chain links TRBV18 to TRBJ2-3; maybe TRBD2 (5 bases). The germline gives CDR1 KGHSH, CDR2 LQKENI. The V end lost 2 bases, the J end lost 6 bases, and 12 bases lay between the germline ends. This CDR3 spans 14 amino acids. CDR3 sequence: CASSPSRTPDTQYF. The DNA of the CDR3 is TGTGCCAGCTCACCAAGTAGGACTCCGGATACGCAGTATTTT.

The genes are TRBV6-1 and TRBJ2-1; D possibly corresponds to TRBD2 (6 bases). Germline CDR1 and CDR2: MNHNS and SASEGT. With 10 bases removed from V and 8 bases from J, the gap between germline ends came to 18 bases. The length of the CDR3 is 13 residues. In DNA, the CDR3 is TGTGCCACGGTCGCGGGATACCGCGATGAGCAGTTCTTC. As protein: CATVAGYRDEQFF.

This clonotype has ten or more counts. V gene TRBV5-1 combines with J gene TRBJ2-7; 12 nucleotides line up with TRBD2. With 1 base clipped from V and 6 bases from J, the junction kept 5 bases outside the gene matches. The CDR3 is 15 amino acids. Germline values: CDR1 SGHRS, CDR2 YFSETQ. CDR3 coding DNA: TGCGCCAGCAGCTTGTTGACTAGCGGGAGTCGCGAGCAGTACTTC. Translating gives CASSLLTSGSREQYF.